The clone carrying this TCR beta chain was observed a few times. Trimming removed 2 bases at V and 14 bases at J, with 10 bases between. CDR1 and CDR2 (germline): MNHNS, SASEGT. The CDR3 length is 12 residues. These data belong to a study of vaccination and CD4 T cells after COVID-19. TCRdb independently ran MiXCR on the PCR reads; one entry per CDR3 protein. Here the sample spans about 14,000 distinct CDR3 sequences, approximately 69% being singletons. Sequenced here: CD4+ T cells from blood, sampled after SARS-CoV-2 vaccination. The origin of this receptor is a human donor who had recovered from COVID-19. The chain has TRBV6-1 and TRBJ1-6; D might be TRBD1 (6 bases). CDR3 DNA sequence: TGTGCCAGCAGTGAAATTAGGGGGACCCTCCACTTT. Translation gives CASSEIRGTLHF.